This record covers a single T cell receptor (beta chain). Its antigen is still unknown. The data were taken from a study of T cell repertoires in cytomegalovirus infection. The overall study: The authors used CMV epitopes that were HLA-C-restricted (recently identified) and HLA-B-restricted (well studied). An indication of both CMV infection and matching HLA type came from public TCR beta signatures. Study findings and constraints: In two of eight donors, the top clonotype was HLA-C-restricted CMV-specific. CMV carriers having the relevant HLA were flagged by cumulative public TCR beta family frequency.

Germline CDR1 and CDR2: MNHNY and SVGAGI (reference sequence). The CDR3 covers 12 residues. V was cut by 3 bases and J by 6 bases, with 6 bases left in between. TCRdb reprocessed the reads via MiXCR and lists one record per CDR3 protein. Found here are 450,000 to 550,000 distinct CDR3 sequences, roughly 42% of them singletons; the top ten hold 43%. The chain uses TRBV6-6 and TRBJ2-4, with D maybe TRBD1 (5 bases). The specimen comprised cultured PBMCs, sampled from culture after CMV antigen stimulation. This sequence was found in a human donor in good health (CMV status not recorded). Some clones in this sample may be carry-over from other donors' samples. The CDR3 DNA sequence: TGTGCCAGCAGTTATGACAGAAACATTCAGTACTTC. This translates into CASSYDRNIQYF.